A selection of T cell receptor beta chains follows, all from one sample in a study of blood T cell repertoires in COVID-19. The repertoire was sequenced with immunoSEQ multiplex PCR; TCRdb's copy has only in-frame clones and lacks some. The sample carries 450,000 or so clones, 70% to 90% recorded once. Sequenced: peripheral blood. These receptors originate from a man aged 18 to 30 with COVID-19, enrolled during active disease. Both conserved end residues are part of each CDR3. Each record gives: CDR3 length, clone size, D gene, V gene, J gene, CDR3 DNA, CDR3 protein. A D gene is named only where the DNA matches it firmly. Clone size is given for some rows only: seen once, a few or many times, or a class if the clone is expanded.

cdr3_length: 16
clone_size: .
d_call: .
v_call: TRBV5-1
j_call: TRBJ2-2
cdr3_nt: TGCGCCAGCGAAGCTTTAGGGGGGGCCGAAACCGGGGAGCTGTTTTTT
cdr3_aa: CASEALGGAETGELFF

cdr3_length: 15
clone_size: .
d_call: TRBD2
v_call: TRBV6-5
j_call: TRBJ2-1
cdr3_nt: TGTGCCAGCAGTAGATTAGCGGGCTTGGGCAATGAGCAGTTCTTC
cdr3_aa: CASSRLAGLGNEQFF

cdr3_length: 12
clone_size: .
d_call: .
v_call: TRBV6-5
j_call: TRBJ2-5
cdr3_nt: TGTGCCAGCAGCCTAGGTTCGGGGACCCAGTACTTC
cdr3_aa: CASSLGSGTQYF

cdr3_length: 14
clone_size: .
d_call: TRBD2
v_call: TRBV5-1
j_call: TRBJ2-7
cdr3_nt: TGCGCCAGCAGCTTACTAGCGGACACCTACGAGCAGTACTTC
cdr3_aa: CASSLLADTYEQYF

cdr3_length: 16
clone_size: .
d_call: .
v_call: TRBV5-1
j_call: TRBJ2-2
cdr3_nt: TGCGCCAGCAGCTTGGACACGCCAGATAACACCGGGGAGCTGTTTTTT
cdr3_aa: CASSLDTPDNTGELFF

cdr3_length: 14
clone_size: .
d_call: TRBD2
v_call: TRBV11-2
j_call: TRBJ2-1
cdr3_nt: TGTGCCAGCCAAAGGACTAGCGGAGGGAATGAGCAGTTCTTC
cdr3_aa: CASQRTSGGNEQFF

cdr3_length: 18
clone_size: few
d_call: TRBD2
v_call: TRBV4-1
j_call: TRBJ2-7
cdr3_nt: TGCGCCAGCAGCCAAGCTTTAACGGGACTAGGGACTACCTACGAGCAGTACTTC
cdr3_aa: CASSQALTGLGTTYEQYF

cdr3_length: 15
clone_size: .
d_call: .
v_call: TRBV9
j_call: TRBJ1-3
cdr3_nt: TGTGCCAGCAGCTCGGAAGGGGGAACTGGAAACACCATATATTTT
cdr3_aa: CASSSEGGTGNTIYF

cdr3_length: 15
clone_size: .
d_call: TRBD1
v_call: TRBV7-9
j_call: TRBJ1-1
cdr3_nt: TGTGCCAGCAGCTTTTCGGGACAGGGGGACACTGAAGCTTTCTTT
cdr3_aa: CASSFSGQGDTEAFF

cdr3_length: 17
clone_size: .
d_call: TRBD2
v_call: TRBV4-1
j_call: TRBJ2-7
cdr3_nt: TGCGCCAGCAGCTGGATGGTCCTTCGGGAGGTCCCCTACGAGCAGTACTTC
cdr3_aa: CASSWMVLREVPYEQYF